This T cell receptor beta chain came from a study of neurological immune-mediated disorders. V was cut by 4 bases and J by 6 bases, with 16 bases left in between. The CDR3 is 15 amino acids. CDR1 and CDR2 (germline): SNHLY, FYNNEI. Details on this clonotype: Antigen: not known.

As for the cDNA, it was generated by 5'RACE with 10-nucleotide random UMIs. Every sequencing run returned over 180 million TCR-beta sequences, which were derived from 15-18 subjects. MiXCR was run by TCRdb on the 5' RACE reads, yielding one entry per CDR3 protein. The data contain tens of thousands of distinct CDR3 sequences, 3.4% of them singletons. General study results and limits: In multiple sclerosis patients, the repertoire cluster was unrelated to clinical or MRI findings. When the repertoires were sorted by phylogenetic grouping, those of 18 of 34 multiple sclerosis patients ended up in one related-CDR3 cluster, a possible signature.

The receptor's source is a man in his forties with multiple sclerosis. Specimen: PBMCs. The chain uses TRBV2 and TRBJ2-1; tentatively, D is TRBD2 (7 bases). The chain's CDR3 is CASSARAGAINEQFF. In DNA form, the CDR3 reads TGTGCCAGCAGTGCAAGGGCGGGGGCCATCAATGAGCAGTTCTTC.